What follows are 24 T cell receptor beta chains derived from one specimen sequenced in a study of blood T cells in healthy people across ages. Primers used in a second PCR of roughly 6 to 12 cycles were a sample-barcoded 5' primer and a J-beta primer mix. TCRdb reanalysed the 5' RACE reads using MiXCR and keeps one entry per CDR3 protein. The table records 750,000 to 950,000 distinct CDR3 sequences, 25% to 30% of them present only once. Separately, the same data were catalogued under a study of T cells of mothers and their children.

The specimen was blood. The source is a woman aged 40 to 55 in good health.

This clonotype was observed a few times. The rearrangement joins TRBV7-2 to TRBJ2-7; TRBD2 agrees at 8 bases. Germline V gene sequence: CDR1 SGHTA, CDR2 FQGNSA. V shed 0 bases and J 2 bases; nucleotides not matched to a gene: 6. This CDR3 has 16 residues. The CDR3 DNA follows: TGTGCCAGCAGCTTAGCTGGGACGGGGGGGGCCTACGAGCAGTACTTC. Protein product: CASSLAGTGGAYEQYF.

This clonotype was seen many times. The CDR3 is CAISDSGGPSYEQYF. The CDR3 DNA sequence: TGTGCCATCAGTGACAGCGGGGGGCCCTCCTACGAGCAGTACTTC. The rearrangement links TRBV10-3 to TRBJ2-7, with TRBD2 matching over 9 bases. The CDR3 spans 15 residues. The germline V gene has CDR1 ENHRY and CDR2 SYGVKD. The J segment lost 0 bases and the V segment lost 3 bases, leaving 3 bases of the junction unmatched.

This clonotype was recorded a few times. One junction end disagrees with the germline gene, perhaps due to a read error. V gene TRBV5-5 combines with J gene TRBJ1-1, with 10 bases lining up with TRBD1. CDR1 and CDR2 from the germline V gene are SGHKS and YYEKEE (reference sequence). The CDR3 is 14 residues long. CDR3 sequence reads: CAGSLTGGGTEAFF. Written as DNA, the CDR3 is TGTGCCGGCAGCTTGACAGGGGGCGGTACTGAAGCTTTCTTT. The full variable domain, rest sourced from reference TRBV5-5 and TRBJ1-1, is DAGVTQSPTHLIKTRGQQVTLRCSPISGHKSVSWYQQVLGQGPQFIFQYYEKEERGRGNFPDRFSARQFPNYSSELNVNALLLGDSALYLCAGSLTGGGTEAFFGQGTRLTVV.

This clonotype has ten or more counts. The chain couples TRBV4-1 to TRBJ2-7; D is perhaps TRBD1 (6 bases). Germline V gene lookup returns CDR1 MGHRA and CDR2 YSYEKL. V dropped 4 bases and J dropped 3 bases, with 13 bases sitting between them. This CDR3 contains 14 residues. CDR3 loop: CASSPGQANYEQYF. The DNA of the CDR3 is TGCGCCAGCAGCCCGGGACAAGCCAACTACGAGCAGTACTTC.

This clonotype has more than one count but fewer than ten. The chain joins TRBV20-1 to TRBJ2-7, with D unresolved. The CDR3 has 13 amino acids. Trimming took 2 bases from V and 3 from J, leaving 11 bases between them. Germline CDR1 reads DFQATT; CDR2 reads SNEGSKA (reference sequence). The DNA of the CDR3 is TGCAGTGCTAGACCCCCCAACTTCTACGAGCAGTACTTC. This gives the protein CSARPPNFYEQYF.

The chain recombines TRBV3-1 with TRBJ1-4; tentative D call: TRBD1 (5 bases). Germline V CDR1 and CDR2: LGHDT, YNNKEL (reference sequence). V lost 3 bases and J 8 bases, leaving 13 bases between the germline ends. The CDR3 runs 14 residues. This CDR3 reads CASSHRRTPEKLFF. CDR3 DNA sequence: TGTGCCAGCAGCCACCGACGGACACCGGAAAAACTGTTTTTT.

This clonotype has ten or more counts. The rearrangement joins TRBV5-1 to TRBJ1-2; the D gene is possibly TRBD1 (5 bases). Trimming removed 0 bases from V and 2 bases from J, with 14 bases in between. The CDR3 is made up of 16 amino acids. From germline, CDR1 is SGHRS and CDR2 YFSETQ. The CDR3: CASSLELSGRNYGYTF. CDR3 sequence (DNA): TGCGCCAGCAGCTTGGAGCTTTCAGGGAGGAACTATGGCTACACCTTC.

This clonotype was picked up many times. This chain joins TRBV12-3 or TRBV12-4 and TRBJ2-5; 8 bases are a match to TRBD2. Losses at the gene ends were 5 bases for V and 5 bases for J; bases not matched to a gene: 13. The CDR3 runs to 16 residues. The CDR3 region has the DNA TGTGCCAGCAGTCCGACAAGCGGGGGCTTCGGGGAGACCCAGTACTTC. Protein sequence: CASSPTSGGFGETQYF.

This CDR3 reads CSAPRSRGSNQPQHF. For the CDR3, the DNA is TGCAGTGCCCCAAGGAGCAGGGGGAGCAATCAGCCCCAGCATTTT. J is TRBJ1-5 and V is TRBV20-1; 7 bases are a match to TRBD1. Germline V gene sequence: CDR1 DFQATT, CDR2 SNEGSKA (reference sequence). V was clipped by 6 bases and J by 1 base; unmatched bases: 9. There are 15 residues in the CDR3.

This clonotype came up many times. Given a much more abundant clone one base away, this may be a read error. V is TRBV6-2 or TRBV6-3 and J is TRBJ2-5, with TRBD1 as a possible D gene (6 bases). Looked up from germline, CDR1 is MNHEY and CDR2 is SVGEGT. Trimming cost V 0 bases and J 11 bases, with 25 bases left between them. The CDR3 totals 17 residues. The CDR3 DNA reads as TGTGCCAGCAGTTACTCGCCCCCGCAGGGGCTTTACAATGAGCAGTACTTC. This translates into CASSYSPPQGLYNEQYF.

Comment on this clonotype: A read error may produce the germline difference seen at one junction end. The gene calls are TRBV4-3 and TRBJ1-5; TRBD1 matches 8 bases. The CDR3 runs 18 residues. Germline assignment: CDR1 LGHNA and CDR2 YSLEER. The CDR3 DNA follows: TGCGCCGGCAGCCAAGATTTCCCGACAGGGGCCCCCAATCAGCCCCAGCATTTT. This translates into CAGSQDFPTGAPNQPQHF.

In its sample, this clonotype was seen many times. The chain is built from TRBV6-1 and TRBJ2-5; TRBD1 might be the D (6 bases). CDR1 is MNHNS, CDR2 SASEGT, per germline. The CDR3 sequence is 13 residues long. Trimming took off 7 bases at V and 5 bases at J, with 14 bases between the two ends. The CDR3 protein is CASTRDQGETQYF. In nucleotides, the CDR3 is TGTGCCAGCACCCGTGACCAGGGGGAGACCCAGTACTTC.

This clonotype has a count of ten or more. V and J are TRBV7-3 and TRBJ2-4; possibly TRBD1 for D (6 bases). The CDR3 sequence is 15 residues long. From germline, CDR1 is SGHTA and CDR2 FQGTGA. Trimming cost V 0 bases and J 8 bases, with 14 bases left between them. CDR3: CASSLTGLKGDIQYF. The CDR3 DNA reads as TGTGCCAGCAGCTTAACAGGTCTCAAGGGGGACATTCAGTACTTC.

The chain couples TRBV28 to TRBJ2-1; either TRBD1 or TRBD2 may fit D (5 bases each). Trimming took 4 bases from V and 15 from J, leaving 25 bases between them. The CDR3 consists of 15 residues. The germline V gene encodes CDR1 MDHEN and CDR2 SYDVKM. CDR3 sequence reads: CASSSNSGPHLRPFF. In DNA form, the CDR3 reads TGTGCCAGCAGTTCCAACTCGGGACCTCATCTCCGACCGTTCTTC.

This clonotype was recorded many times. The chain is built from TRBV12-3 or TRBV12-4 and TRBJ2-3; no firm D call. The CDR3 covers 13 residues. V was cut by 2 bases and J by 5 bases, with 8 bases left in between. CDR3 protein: CASSLSGIDTQYF. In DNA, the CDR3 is TGTGCCAGCAGTTTATCTGGGATAGATACGCAGTATTTT.

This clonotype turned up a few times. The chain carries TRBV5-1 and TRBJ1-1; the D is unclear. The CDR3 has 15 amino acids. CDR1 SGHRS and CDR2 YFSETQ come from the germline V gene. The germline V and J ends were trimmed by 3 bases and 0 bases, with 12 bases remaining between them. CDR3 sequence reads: CASSWGTAMNTEAFF. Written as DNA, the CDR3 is TGCGCCAGCAGCTGGGGAACAGCCATGAACACTGAAGCTTTCTTT.

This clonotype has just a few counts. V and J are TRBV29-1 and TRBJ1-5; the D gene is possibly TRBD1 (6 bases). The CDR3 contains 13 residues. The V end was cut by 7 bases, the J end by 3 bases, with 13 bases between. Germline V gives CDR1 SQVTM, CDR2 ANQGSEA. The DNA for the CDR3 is TGCAGCGGGGGGCTGGAAGACAATCAGCCCCAGCATTTT. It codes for CSGGLEDNQPQHF.

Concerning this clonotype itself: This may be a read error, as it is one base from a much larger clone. CDR3 nucleotide sequence: TGTGCCAGCAGCCCCCCCGCGTCTGGGGCCAACGTCCCGACTTTC. It yields the protein CASSPPASGANVPTF. The V gene is TRBV28, the J gene TRBJ2-6; D is possibly TRBD1 (5 bases). Germline-derived CDR1 and CDR2 are MDHEN and SYDVKM. The CDR3 runs 15 residues. Full variable domain (missing parts from reference TRBV28 and TRBJ2-6): DVKVTQSSRYLVKRTGEKVFLECVQDMDHENMFWYRQDPGLGLRLIYFSYDVKMKEKGDIPEGYSVSREKKERFSLILESASTNQTSMYLCASSPPASGANVPTFGAGSRLTVL.

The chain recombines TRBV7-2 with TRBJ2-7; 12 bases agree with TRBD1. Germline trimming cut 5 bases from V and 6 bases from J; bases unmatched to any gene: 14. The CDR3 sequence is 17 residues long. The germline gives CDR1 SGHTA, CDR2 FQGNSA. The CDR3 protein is CASSPLQAGTGGAEQYF. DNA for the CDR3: TGTGCCAGCAGCCCACTACAAGCGGGGACAGGGGGCGCCGAGCAGTACTTC.

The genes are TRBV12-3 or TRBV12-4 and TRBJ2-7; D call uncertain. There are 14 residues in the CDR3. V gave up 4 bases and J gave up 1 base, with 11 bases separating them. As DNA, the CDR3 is TGTGCCAGCAGTTCAAATTCGGGTTCCTACGAGCAGTACTTC. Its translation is CASSSNSGSYEQYF.

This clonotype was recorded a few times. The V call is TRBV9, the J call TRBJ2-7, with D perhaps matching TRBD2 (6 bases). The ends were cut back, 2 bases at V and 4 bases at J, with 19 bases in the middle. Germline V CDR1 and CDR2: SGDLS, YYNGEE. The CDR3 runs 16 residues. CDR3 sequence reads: CASSVGPWGVWYEQYF. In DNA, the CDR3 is TGTGCCAGCAGCGTCGGACCGTGGGGGGTTTGGTACGAGCAGTACTTC. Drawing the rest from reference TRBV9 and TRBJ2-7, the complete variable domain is DSGVTQTPKHLITATGQRVTLRCSPRSGDLSVYWYQQSLDQGLQFLIQYYNGEERAKGNILERFSAQQFPDLHSELNLSSLELGDSALYFCASSVGPWGVWYEQYFGPGTRLTVT.

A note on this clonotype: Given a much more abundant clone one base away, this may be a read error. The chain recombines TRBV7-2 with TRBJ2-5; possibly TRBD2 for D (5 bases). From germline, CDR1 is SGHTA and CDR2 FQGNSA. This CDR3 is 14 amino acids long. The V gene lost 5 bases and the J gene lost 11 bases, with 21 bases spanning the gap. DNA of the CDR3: TGTGCCAGCAGCCCCCATAGTGGCGGGTACGGGCAGTACTTC. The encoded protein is CASSPHSGGYGQYF.

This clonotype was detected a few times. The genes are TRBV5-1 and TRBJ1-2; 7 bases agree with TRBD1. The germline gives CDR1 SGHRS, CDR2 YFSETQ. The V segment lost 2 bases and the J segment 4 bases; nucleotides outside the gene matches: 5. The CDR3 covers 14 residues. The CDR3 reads CASSFTGQAYGYTF. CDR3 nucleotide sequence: TGCGCCAGCAGCTTTACCGGACAGGCCTATGGCTACACCTTC.

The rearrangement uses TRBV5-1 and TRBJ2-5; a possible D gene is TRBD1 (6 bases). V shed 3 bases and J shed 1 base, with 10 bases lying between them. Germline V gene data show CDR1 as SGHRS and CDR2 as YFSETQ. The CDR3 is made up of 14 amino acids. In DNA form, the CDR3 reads TGCGCCAGCAGCTGGGCGGACAGCCAAGAGACCCAGTACTTC. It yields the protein CASSWADSQETQYF.